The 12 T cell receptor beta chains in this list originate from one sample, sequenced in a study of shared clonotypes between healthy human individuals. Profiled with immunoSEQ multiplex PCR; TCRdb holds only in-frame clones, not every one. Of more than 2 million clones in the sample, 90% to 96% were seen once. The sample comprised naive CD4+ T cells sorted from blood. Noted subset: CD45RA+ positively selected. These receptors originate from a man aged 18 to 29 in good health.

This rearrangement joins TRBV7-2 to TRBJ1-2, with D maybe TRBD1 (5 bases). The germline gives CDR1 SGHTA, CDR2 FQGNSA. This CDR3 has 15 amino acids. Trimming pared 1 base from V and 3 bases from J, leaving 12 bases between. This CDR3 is CASSLDGASHYGYTF. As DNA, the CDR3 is TGTGCCAGCAGCTTAGATGGGGCTTCCCACTATGGCTACACCTTC.

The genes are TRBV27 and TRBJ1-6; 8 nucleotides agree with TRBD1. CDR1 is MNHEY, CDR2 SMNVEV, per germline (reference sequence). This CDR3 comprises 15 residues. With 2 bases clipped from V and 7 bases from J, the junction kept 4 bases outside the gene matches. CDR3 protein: CASSLADRVNSPLHF. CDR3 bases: TGTGCCAGCAGTTTAGCGGACAGGGTAAATTCACCCCTCCACTTT.

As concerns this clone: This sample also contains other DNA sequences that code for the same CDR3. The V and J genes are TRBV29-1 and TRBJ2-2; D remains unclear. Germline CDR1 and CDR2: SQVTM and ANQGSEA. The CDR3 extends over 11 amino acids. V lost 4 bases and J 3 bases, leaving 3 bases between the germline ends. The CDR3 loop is CSVGDTGELFF. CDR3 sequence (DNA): TGCAGCGTTGGGGACACCGGGGAGCTGTTTTTT.

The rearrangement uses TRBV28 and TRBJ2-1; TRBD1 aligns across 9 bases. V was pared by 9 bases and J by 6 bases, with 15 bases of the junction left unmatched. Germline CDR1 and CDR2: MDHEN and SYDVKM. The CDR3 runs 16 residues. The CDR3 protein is CASPPTGTGMRNEQFF. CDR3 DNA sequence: TGTGCCAGTCCCCCAACCGGGACAGGGATGCGCAATGAGCAGTTCTTC.

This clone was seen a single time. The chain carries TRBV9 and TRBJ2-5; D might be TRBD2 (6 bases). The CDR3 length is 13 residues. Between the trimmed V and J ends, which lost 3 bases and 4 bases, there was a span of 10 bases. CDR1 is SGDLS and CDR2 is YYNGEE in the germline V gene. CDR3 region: CASSAFGRETQYF. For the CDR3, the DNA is TGTGCCAGCAGCGCGTTCGGGAGAGAGACCCAGTACTTC.

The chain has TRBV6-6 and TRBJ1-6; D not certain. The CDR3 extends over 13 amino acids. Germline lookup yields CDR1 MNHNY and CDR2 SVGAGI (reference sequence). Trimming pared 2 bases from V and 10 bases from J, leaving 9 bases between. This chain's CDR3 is CASSYNPGSPLHF. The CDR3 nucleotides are TGTGCCAGCAGTTACAATCCGGGGTCACCCCTCCACTTT.

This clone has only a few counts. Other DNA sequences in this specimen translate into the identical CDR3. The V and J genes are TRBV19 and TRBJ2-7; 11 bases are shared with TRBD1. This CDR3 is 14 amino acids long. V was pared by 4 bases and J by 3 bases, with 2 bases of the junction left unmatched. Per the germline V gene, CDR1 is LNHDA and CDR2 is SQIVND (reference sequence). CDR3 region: CASSTGTGGYEQYF. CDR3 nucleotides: TGTGCCAGTAGTACCGGGACAGGGGGCTACGAGCAGTACTTC.

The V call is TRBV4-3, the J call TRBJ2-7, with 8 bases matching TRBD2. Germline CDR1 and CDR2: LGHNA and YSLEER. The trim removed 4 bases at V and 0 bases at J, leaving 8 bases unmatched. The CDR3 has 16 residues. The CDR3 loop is CASSPNRLAYSYEQYF. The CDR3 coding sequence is TGCGCCAGCAGCCCGAATAGACTAGCGTACTCCTACGAGCAGTACTTC.

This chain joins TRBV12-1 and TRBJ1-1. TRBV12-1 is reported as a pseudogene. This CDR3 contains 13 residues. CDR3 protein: CATPPPGNTEAFF. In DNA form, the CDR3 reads TGTGCCACACCTCCTCCGGGCAACACTGAAGCTTTCTTT.

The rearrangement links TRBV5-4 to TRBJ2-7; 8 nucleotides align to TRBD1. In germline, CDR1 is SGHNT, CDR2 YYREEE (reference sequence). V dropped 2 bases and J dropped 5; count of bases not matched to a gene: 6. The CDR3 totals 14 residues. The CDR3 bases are TGTGCCAGCAGCTTTCAGGGGGCTATGGACGAGCAGTACTTC. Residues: CASSFQGAMDEQYF.

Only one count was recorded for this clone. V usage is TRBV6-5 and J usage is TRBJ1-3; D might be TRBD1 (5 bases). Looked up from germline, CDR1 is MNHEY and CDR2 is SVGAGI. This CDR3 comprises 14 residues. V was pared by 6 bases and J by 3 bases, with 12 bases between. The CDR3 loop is CASSQGLGGNTIYF. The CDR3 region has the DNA TGTGCCAGCAGCCAGGGTTTGGGTGGAAACACCATATATTTT.

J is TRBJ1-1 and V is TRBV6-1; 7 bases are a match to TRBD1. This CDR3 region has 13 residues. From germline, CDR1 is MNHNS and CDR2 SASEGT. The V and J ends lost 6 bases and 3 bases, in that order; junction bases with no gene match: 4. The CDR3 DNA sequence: TGTGCCAGCAGCCCCGGACAGGACACTGAAGCTTTCTTT. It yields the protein CASSPGQDTEAFF.